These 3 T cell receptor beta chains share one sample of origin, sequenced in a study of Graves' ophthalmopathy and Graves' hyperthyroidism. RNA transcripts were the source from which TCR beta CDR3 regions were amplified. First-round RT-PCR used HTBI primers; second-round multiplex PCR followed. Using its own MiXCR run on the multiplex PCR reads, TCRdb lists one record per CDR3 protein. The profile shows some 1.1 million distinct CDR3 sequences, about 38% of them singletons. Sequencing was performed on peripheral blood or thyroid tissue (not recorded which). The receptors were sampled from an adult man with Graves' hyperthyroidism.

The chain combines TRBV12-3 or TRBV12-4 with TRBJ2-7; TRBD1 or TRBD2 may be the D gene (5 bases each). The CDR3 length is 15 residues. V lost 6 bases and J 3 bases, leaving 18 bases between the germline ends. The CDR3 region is CASRRHGTDDYEQYF. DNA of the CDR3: TGTGCCAGCAGACGGCACGGGACGGATGACTACGAGCAGTACTTC.

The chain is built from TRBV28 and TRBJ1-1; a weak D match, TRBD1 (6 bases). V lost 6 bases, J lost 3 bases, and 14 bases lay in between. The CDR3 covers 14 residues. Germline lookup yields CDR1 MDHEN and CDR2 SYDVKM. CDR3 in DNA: TGTGCCAGCAGAAAACAGGGCGGGTACACTGAAGCTTTCTTT. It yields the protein CASRKQGGYTEAFF.

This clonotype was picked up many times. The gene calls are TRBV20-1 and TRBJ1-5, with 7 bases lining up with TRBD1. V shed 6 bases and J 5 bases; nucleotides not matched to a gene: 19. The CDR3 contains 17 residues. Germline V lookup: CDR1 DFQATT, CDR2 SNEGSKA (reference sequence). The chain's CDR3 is CSATLRNHGRGDQPQHF. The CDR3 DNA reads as TGCAGTGCAACCCTCCGGAACCACGGCAGGGGGGATCAGCCCCAGCATTTT.